The rows below give T cell receptor beta chains drawn from one sample of a study of CXCR3-negative and CXCR3-positive naive CD8 T cells. TCRdb re-called the 5' RACE reads and catalogs CDR3 proteins one per entry, DNA excluded. This table lists some 150,000 distinct CDR3 sequences. Sample: naive CXCR3+ CD8+ T cells from blood. These receptors were obtained from a human donor in good health. Some clones in this sample may be carry-over from other donors' samples. Both conserved end residues are part of each CDR3.

V: TRBV5-1
length: 15
J: TRBJ2-2
CDR3: CASSLVSAENGELFF

V: TRBV7-9
length: 17
J: TRBJ1-2
CDR3: CASSFVQNLSPTGGYTF

V: TRBV7-9
length: 13
J: TRBJ1-2
CDR3: CASSLDGTVSYTF

V: TRBV5-4
length: 14
J: TRBJ1-1
CDR3: CASSLGELNTEAFF

V: TRBV20-1
length: 17
J: TRBJ2-7
CDR3: CSATGLAGAGDSYEQYF

V: TRBV20-1
length: 16
J: TRBJ2-7
CDR3: CSARDVIGPRFDEQYF

V: TRBV20-1
length: 14
J: TRBJ2-1
CDR3: CSASDARDYNEQFF

V: TRBV6-5
length: 13
J: TRBJ2-2
CDR3: CASSYSTTGELFF

V: TRBV7-9
length: 12
J: TRBJ1-1
CDR3: CASSLGITEAFF

V: TRBV28
length: 14
J: TRBJ2-5
CDR3: CASSFVGAQETQYF

V: TRBV21-1
length: 15
J: TRBJ2-3
CDR3: CASRAGPAVTDTQYF

V: TRBV20-1
length: 14
J: TRBJ1-5
CDR3: CSAQRDRGNQPQHF

V: TRBV29-1
length: 14
J: TRBJ2-1
CDR3: CSVLRQGGYNEQFF

V: TRBV10-3
length: 14
J: TRBJ2-3
CDR3: CATKGLAGTDTQYF

V: TRBV7-9
length: 12
J: TRBJ2-1
CDR3: CASSLEYRGQFF

V: TRBV29-1
length: 12
J: TRBJ1-2
CDR3: CSVEDETYGYTF

V: TRBV6-5
length: 14
J: TRBJ2-1
CDR3: CASSRSSGYNEQFF

V: TRBV29-1
length: 13
J: TRBJ1-1
CDR3: CSAGAGGNTEAFF

V: TRBV29-1
length: 17
J: TRBJ2-3
CDR3: CSVWGLAGGSTTDTQYF

V: TRBV7-2
length: 17
J: TRBJ2-7
CDR3: CASSPAGSPKPSYEQYF

V: TRBV9
length: 14
J: TRBJ1-1
CDR3: CASSAEWGGTEAFF

V: TRBV20-1
length: 13
J: TRBJ2-7
CDR3: CSARDHGESEQYF

V: TRBV27
length: 18
J: TRBJ1-1
CDR3: CASSPNWGMGGDDTEAFF

V: TRBV13
length: 15
J: TRBJ2-1
CDR3: CASSLTSGDNNEQFF

V: TRBV10-3
length: 14
J: TRBJ2-7
CDR3: CAISEDGKSYEQYF

V: TRBV28
length: 16
J: TRBJ2-3
CDR3: CASSFPQGEGTDTQYF

V: TRBV4-1
length: 16
J: TRBJ2-7
CDR3: CASSQGMMTRENGQYF

V: TRBV27
length: 13
J: TRBJ2-5
CDR3: CASSGRAEGTQYF

V: TRBV28
length: 16
J: TRBJ2-3
CDR3: CASSFDRGTRTDTQYF